This TCR beta chain came from a study of Graves' ophthalmopathy and Graves' hyperthyroidism. Fresh peripheral blood, roughly 10 ml, was the PBMC source. This clonotype was counted ten times or more. Germline assignment: CDR1 MNHNS and CDR2 SASEGT. V lost 2 bases, J lost 5 bases, and 12 bases stayed unmatched. This CDR3 is built from 16 residues. For repertoire sequencing, the TCR beta CDR3 regions were amplified from RNA transcripts. HTBI primers were employed in first-round RT-PCR, then a second-round multiplex PCR followed. TCRdb re-derived calls from the multiplex PCR reads in MiXCR, one entry per CDR3 protein. The sample comprises some 520,000 distinct CDR3 sequences, about an eighth of which are singletons, and about a tenth rests with the top ten.

The sequence derives from a woman aged 25-40 years with Graves' ophthalmopathy. Input material: blood. This chain links TRBV6-1 with TRBJ2-7, with 7 bases aligning to TRBD2. The DNA for the CDR3 is TGTGCCAGCAGTGAAAGGTTGGCGGGAGTTAACAACGAGCAGTACTTC. The encoded protein is CASSERLAGVNNEQYF.